Listed here are 3 T cell receptor beta chains from one sample, sequenced in a study of CD8 T cells in ankylosing spondylitis. A single record per CDR3 protein comes from TCRdb applying MiXCR to the 5' RACE reads. The data show 150,000 or so distinct CDR3 sequences, 8.5% to 10% seen once. Material for sequencing was blood, either unsorted or a sorted T cell fraction (not recorded which). These receptors originate from a female donor with ankylosing spondylitis or in good health (not recorded which).

Ten or more counts support this clonotype. The genes are TRBV12-3 or TRBV12-4 and TRBJ2-7, with 7 bases aligning to TRBD2. The V segment lost 5 bases and the J segment 3 bases; nucleotides outside the gene matches: 7. The CDR3 has 14 residues. The CDR3 DNA reads TGTGCCAGCAGTCCTAGCGGTGCGTTCTACGAGCAGTACTTC. Protein: CASSPSGAFYEQYF.

The chain couples TRBV6-6 to TRBJ2-7, with D possibly called TRBD1 or TRBD2 (5 bases each). The CDR3 loop spans 13 amino acids. Germline CDR1 reads MNHNY; CDR2 reads SVGAGI (reference sequence). Trimming took 0 bases from V and 5 from J, leaving 8 bases between them. CDR3 bases: TGTGCCAGCAGTTACTCCTCGGGGCACGAGCAGTACTTC. Encoded protein: CASSYSSGHEQYF.

This clonotype was observed many times. The J gene is TRBJ1-6, the V gene TRBV7-9, with TRBD1 matching 10 bases. This CDR3 is 15 amino acids long. Germline values: CDR1 SEHNR, CDR2 FQNEAQ (reference sequence). Losses at the gene ends were 6 bases for V and 8 bases for J; bases not matched to a gene: 7. CDR3 coding DNA: TGTGCCAGCAGACCCGGGACAGGGGATGATTCACCCCTCCACTTT. Amino acid sequence: CASRPGTGDDSPLHF. The full variable domain, in which reference TRBV7-9 and TRBJ1-6 provide the parts outside the CDR3, is DTGVSQNPRHKITKRGQNVTFRCDPISEHNRLYWYRQTLGQGPEFLTYFQNEAQLEKSRLLSDRFSAERPKGSFSTLEIQRTEQGDSAMYLCASRPGTGDDSPLHFGNGTRLTVT.